The 14 T cell receptor beta chains below all came from one sample that was sequenced in a study of cytomegalovirus exposure and HLA in healthy donors. 13 Jbeta primers and 60 Vbeta primers were used for the PCR. Profiled with immunoSEQ multiplex PCR; TCRdb holds only in-frame clones, not every one. The repertoire holds 150,000 or so clones, with around 80% as singletons. Specimen: PBMCs. The source is a woman aged 18-35 years in good health and CMV-seronegative.

The chain employs TRBV6-4 and TRBJ2-7, with 9 bases matching TRBD2. Germline assignment: CDR1 MRHNA and CDR2 SNTAGT. There are 14 residues in the CDR3. The junction had 12 bases not matched to a gene; V was cut back by 6 bases and J by 9 bases. This chain's CDR3 is CASRHGTSPEGQYF. The CDR3 nucleotides read TGTGCCAGCAGACACGGGACTAGCCCAGAGGGGCAGTACTTC.

This chain connects TRBV11-1 to TRBJ2-3; 7 nucleotides align to TRBD2. Trimming removed 1 base from V and 5 bases from J; junction bases left unmatched: 9. From germline, CDR1 is SGHAT and CDR2 FQDESV (reference sequence). The CDR3 totals 16 residues. CDR3 sequence reads: CASSLGGGRVGDTQYF. The CDR3 bases are TGTGCCAGCAGCTTAGGCGGCGGGAGAGTTGGAGATACGCAGTATTTT.

Only a few counts were recorded for this clone. The chain combines TRBV7-9 with TRBJ1-1; 7 nucleotides match TRBD1. CDR1 and CDR2 from the germline V gene are SEHNR and FQNEAQ (reference sequence). CDR3 length: 13 amino acids. V gave up 4 bases and J gave up 11 bases; unmatched junction bases: 10. The CDR3 DNA follows: TGTGCCAGCAGCTCGACACAGACAGGGCGGGCTTTCTTT. It codes for CASSSTQTGRAFF.

The chain recombines TRBV4-2 with TRBJ2-7; D is unclear. V dropped 3 bases and J dropped 0 bases, with 3 bases sitting between them. The CDR3 is made up of 12 amino acids. Germline V gene sequence: CDR1 LGHNA, CDR2 YNFKEQ. The CDR3, as DNA: TGTGCCAGCAGCCAGGCCTCCTACGAGCAGTACTTC. Translated, it gives CASSQASYEQYF.

The rearrangement links TRBV4-2 to TRBJ1-2; D is possibly TRBD1 (6 bases). This CDR3 contains 16 residues. V was pared by 0 bases and J by 0 bases, with 11 bases between. The germline gives CDR1 LGHNA, CDR2 YNFKEQ. The CDR3 DNA reads TGTGCCAGCAGCCAAGATGGGGGCAGGACTAACTATGGCTACACCTTC. It specifies CASSQDGGRTNYGYTF.

This clone was found once. The chain carries TRBV28 and TRBJ1-5; no firm D call. In germline, CDR1 is MDHEN, CDR2 SYDVKM. This CDR3 contains 15 residues. Trimming removed 2 bases at V and 6 bases at J, with 14 bases between. The CDR3 nucleotides read TGTGCCAGCAGTTTACCCCCAGACGGGGTTCAGCCCCAGCATTTT. This codes for CASSLPPDGVQPQHF.

A few counts support this clone. V gene TRBV2 combines with J gene TRBJ2-5, with a weak D call TRBD1 (6 bases). This CDR3 region has 13 residues. In germline, CDR1 is SNHLY, CDR2 FYNNEI. The V end was cut by 3 bases, the J end by 5 bases, with 10 bases between. CDR3 in DNA: TGTGCCAGCAGTGATGGAAGGGGGGAGACCCAGTACTTC. Amino acid sequence: CASSDGRGETQYF.

DNA of the CDR3: TGTGCCAGCAGTTTCCGCGGGACTACCAATGAGCAGTTCTTC. This encodes CASSFRGTTNEQFF. The gene calls are TRBV27 and TRBJ2-1; 7 bases match TRBD2. This CDR3 region has 14 residues. Germline V lookup: CDR1 MNHEY, CDR2 SMNVEV (reference sequence). The V gene end was trimmed by 3 bases and the J gene end by 6 bases; junction bases not matched to a gene: 5.

This chain connects TRBV5-1 to TRBJ1-2; 10 nucleotides align to TRBD1. The germline V gene has CDR1 SGHRS and CDR2 YFSETQ. The V gene end was trimmed by 0 bases and the J gene end by 8 bases; junction bases not matched to a gene: 7. This CDR3 is built from 15 residues. The CDR3 coding sequence is TGCGCCAGCAGCTTGGTGCCCCGGGACAGGGGAGGCTACACCTTC. Its protein is CASSLVPRDRGGYTF.

The rearrangement uses TRBV28 and TRBJ1-5; TRBD1 matches at 9 bases. The CDR3 loop spans 16 amino acids. The germline V gene has CDR1 MDHEN and CDR2 SYDVKM. The junction had 6 bases not matched to a gene; V was cut back by 2 bases and J by 4 bases. The CDR3 spells CASSLARGQGNQPQHF. The CDR3 DNA is TGTGCCAGCAGTTTAGCAAGGGGACAGGGTAATCAGCCCCAGCATTTT.

The genes are TRBV18 and TRBJ2-3, with D hard to call. Germline V lookup: CDR1 KGHSH, CDR2 LQKENI. V was shortened by 6 bases and J by 0 bases, with 4 bases between the two germline ends. This CDR3 region has 12 residues. As DNA, the CDR3 is TGTGCCAGCTCGACTAGCACAGATACGCAGTATTTT. It specifies CASSTSTDTQYF.

This clone was counted between two and nine times. The chain is built from TRBV7-9 and TRBJ2-3, with TRBD2 matching over 11 bases. CDR3 length: 16 residues. From germline, CDR1 is SEHNR and CDR2 FQNEAQ (reference sequence). V was pared by 3 bases and J by 6 bases, with 8 bases of the junction left unmatched. CDR3 DNA sequence: TGTGCCAGCAGCTTCCTAGCGGGAGGCCCTCAGGATACGCAGTATTTT. Encoded protein: CASSFLAGGPQDTQYF.

This clone was seen once. The chain is built from TRBV27 and TRBJ2-2; TRBD2 is a possible D gene (6 bases). Germline V lookup: CDR1 MNHEY, CDR2 SMNVEV (reference sequence). This CDR3 has 17 residues. Trimming took off 3 bases at V and 7 bases at J, with 21 bases between the two ends. The CDR3 loop reads CASSLIPSGTLNGELFF. The CDR3 DNA follows: TGTGCCAGCAGTTTGATCCCGTCCGGGACTTTGAACGGGGAGCTGTTTTTT.

V and J are TRBV6-4 and TRBJ1-5, with D uncertain. The CDR3 runs 16 residues. Germline V gives CDR1 MRHNA, CDR2 SNTAGT. Trimming removed 6 bases at V and 4 bases at J, with 19 bases between. The chain's CDR3 is CASSGPGFQPNQPQHF. The DNA of the CDR3 is TGTGCCAGCAGCGGCCCGGGATTTCAACCTAATCAGCCCCAGCATTTT.